This entry is about one TCR beta chain. Its antigen is as yet unknown. The data originate from a study of cytomegalovirus exposure and HLA in healthy donors. Broader study findings: The study put 150 or so TCR beta chains on its list as cytomegalovirus-associated. The authors later found TCR association rates varying by HLA locus, with DRB1 most and HLA-C fewest. Three chains linked to CMV were shown in vitro to be specific for CMV antigens. Most of the TCR beta V segments (in an earlier analysis) were productive either about 87% or about 30% of the time.

The length of the CDR3 is 11 residues. Trimming shortened V by 3 bases and J by 4 bases, and 5 bases separated the two germline ends. The germline CDR1 and CDR2 sequences are SGHNT and YYREEE (reference sequence). In the PCR, 60 Vbeta and 13 Jbeta primers were used. The table came from immunoSEQ multiplex PCR; TCRdb's copy has only in-frame clones and leaves some out. The data show about 120,000 clones, roughly 80% seen once. Sequencing used PBMCs. The clonotype comes from a female donor in good health and CMV-seronegative. The V gene is TRBV5-4, the J gene TRBJ2-7; D is unresolved. The CDR3 protein is CASSSEYEQYF. Here the CDR3 DNA reads TGTGCCAGCAGCTCCGAGTACGAGCAGTACTTC.